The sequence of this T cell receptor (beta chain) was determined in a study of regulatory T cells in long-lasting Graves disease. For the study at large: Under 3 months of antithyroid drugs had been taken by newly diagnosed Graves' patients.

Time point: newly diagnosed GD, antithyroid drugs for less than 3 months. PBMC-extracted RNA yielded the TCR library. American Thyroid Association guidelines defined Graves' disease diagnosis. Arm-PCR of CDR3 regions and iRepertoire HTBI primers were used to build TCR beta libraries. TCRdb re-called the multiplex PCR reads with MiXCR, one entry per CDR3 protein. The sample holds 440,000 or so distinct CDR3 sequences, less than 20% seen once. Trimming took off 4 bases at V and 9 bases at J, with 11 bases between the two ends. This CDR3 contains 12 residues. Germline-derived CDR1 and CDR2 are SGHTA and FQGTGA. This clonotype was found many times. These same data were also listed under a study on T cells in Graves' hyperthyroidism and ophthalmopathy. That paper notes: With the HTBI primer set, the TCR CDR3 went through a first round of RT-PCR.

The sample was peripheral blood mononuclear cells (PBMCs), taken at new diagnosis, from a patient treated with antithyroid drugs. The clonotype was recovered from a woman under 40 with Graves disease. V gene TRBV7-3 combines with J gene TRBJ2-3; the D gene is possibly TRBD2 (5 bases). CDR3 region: CASSSSSGTQYF. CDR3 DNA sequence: TGTGCCAGCAGCTCCTCCTCGGGGACGCAGTATTTT.